The T cell receptor beta chain under discussion was sequenced for a study of identical twins (dated by TCRdb to 2016 to 2017). General notes on the study: The study deep-sequenced TCR alpha and beta repertoires from monozygotic twins, unrelated adults of various ages and cord blood to test whether fetal clonotypes persist. To rule out contamination, replicate twin experiments were performed at different times with different library preparation protocols.

Every donor was a healthy Caucasian. Three pairs of female monozygotic twins, all aged roughly 18 to 29 years, were included in the twin cohort. Positive isolation kits from Invitrogen were used to isolate the CD4+ and CD8+ T cell populations. Library generation was performed with 5' RACE. The run used an Illumina HiSeq 2000. A universal primer binding site was added through template switching, and the final cDNA carried a unique molecular identifier so that TCR cDNA molecules could be counted accurately. Specific primers in the conserved constant-segment region were used to synthesize first-strand cDNA for TCR alpha and beta chains. To control for contamination, every cDNA library carried two barcodes: a SMART-Mk sample barcode plus Illumina barcodes. TruSeq adapter sequences and Illumina sample barcodes were added in two successive PCR steps. TCR alpha and beta cDNA libraries were sequenced on the Illumina HiSeq platform with custom primers. The paper's data handling went like this. Raw reads were processed with MiGEC to extract unique molecular identifiers, and MiXCR was used to determine CDR3 positions. Recombination models were inferred per individual with the repgenHMM and IGoR tools using an EM algorithm. The tcR package in R was used for shared clonotype analysis, with sharing normalized by the product of cloneset sizes. Out-of-frame nonproductive sequences were analyzed to study raw recombination free of thymic and clonal selection effects. TCRdb cleaned the public reads at Q25 with fastp, built clones with MiXCR and kept in-frame beta chains. Each record represents a unique CDR3 protein, reported with the most common genes and DNA among its rows. TCRdb, not the original authors, processed these V and J calls. This sample is represented by a few hundred thousand distinct CDR3 sequences; 20% to 25% of them were singletons. Jointly, the top ten make up approximately 2.9% of the sample.

Paper-wide results and their limitations: Abundant cord blood beta clonotypes had fewer insertions, young adult naive repertoires showed a similar but weaker trend, and memory repertoires showed no such trend. Because the same donors could not be followed over many years, conclusions were based on cross-sectional statistical analysis. The excess sharing between twins in beta out-of-frame sequences was weaker because fewer shared sequences reduced the signal-to-noise ratio. Compared with coincidental sharing between unrelated individuals, out-of-frame TCR alpha sequences shared between twins had an excess of sequences with low generation probability. Zero-insertion analyses could be partly confounded by invariant T cells such as MAIT and iNKT, though diverse VJ usage argued against such confounding for most clonotypes. Out-of-frame TCR alpha sharing in monozygotic twins was systematically underestimated by recombination models, whereas sharing between unrelated individuals was in agreement with the recombination models.

This clonotype has just a few counts. No cognate antigen has been identified for it. Per-base quality was not reported, and no clone a single base away is much larger than it. V is cut back by 5 bases and J by 3 bases, with 4 bases in the junction unmatched. Based on the germline V gene, the CDR1 and CDR2 sequences are SNHLY and FYNNEI. Including cysteine and phenylalanine, the CDR3 has 14 amino acids. Only the CDR3 region is kept as DNA, spanning 42 bases read in frame from base 1. This sample also appeared in a second study, on T cells expressing NK-cell markers. Per that second paper: Seven to nine donors provided sorted CD3+CD56+NKG2C+, CD3+CD56+NKG2C- and CD3+CD56-NKG2C+ T-cell subsets, whose TCR beta-chain repertoires were profiled. Among the eight sequenced donors, only one was HCMV-seronegative, while the other seven were HCMV-seropositive. In several experiments an anti-gammadeltaTCR antibody was added to restrict sorting to alphabetaTCR-expressing T cells. In about six donors, the dominant CD3+CD56+NKG2C+ clonotypes were found to rank among the top 10 CD8+ clonotypes and to make up roughly 1.0-7.5% of CD8+ T cells. Those dominant clonotypes were again the most abundant among CD3+CD56-NKG2C+ cells in several donors, at about 25-65%. Whether the expanded NKG2C-expressing T cell clones were specific for HCMV antigens was left unclear. The eight sequenced donors were randomly selected healthy volunteers, three men and five women. HCMV serostatus was determined by detecting HCMV-specific IgG in serum with a commercial ELISA kit. MIGEC was used to demultiplex reads and group reads by UMI, and MiTCR was used to assemble and quantify clonotypes. To remove erroneous sequences, TCR cDNA sequences were retained only when supported by two or more reads. The tcR package was used for downstream repertoire analysis, and clonotypes were matched across fractions by CDR3 nucleotide sequence plus V segment. VDJmatch was used to annotate antigen specificity against VDJdb, with one amino acid substitution in CDR3 permitted.

The clonotype comes from a woman younger than 35 in good health. The sample consisted of CD4+ T cells sorted from blood. Recombination connected TRBV2 to TRBJ1-5; TRBD1 matches 7 bases in the middle. The CDR3 region reads CASSPDRLNQPQHF. Read as DNA, the sequence is TGTGCCAGCAGTCCGGACAGGCTCAATCAGCCCCAGCATTTT.